The text below deals with one T cell receptor (beta chain). Its specificity is unknown. Libraries were prepared by immunoSEQ multiplex PCR; TCRdb keeps only in-frame clonotypes and omits some of them. The table includes around 38,000 clones, roughly 93% detected once. This specimen comes from a study of T cells in tuberculosis. Looking at the study overall: A South African cohort included IGRA-negative adolescents, latently infected IGRA-positive adolescents and adults with active tuberculosis.

The study, taken as a whole, reports: Using the GMM-specific repertoire gave more than 85% accuracy versus roughly 70% with motifs. Smaller distances to GMM-specific TCRs suggested their expansion in active tuberculosis. Selection depended on which cryopreserved specimens were available.

Germline lookup yields CDR1 SNHLY and CDR2 FYNNEI. The CDR3 is 16 residues long. V was trimmed by 3 bases and J by 3 bases, leaving 18 bases between them. The rearrangement uses TRBV2 and TRBJ2-7; weak D call: TRBD2 (6 bases). Material: PBMCs. This receptor was taken from a donor aged 10-35 years with latent tuberculosis or without tuberculosis infection. This CDR3 reads CASSETGGAQIYEQYF. The DNA for the CDR3 is TGTGCCAGCAGTGAGACCGGGGGAGCCCAAATCTACGAGCAGTACTTC.